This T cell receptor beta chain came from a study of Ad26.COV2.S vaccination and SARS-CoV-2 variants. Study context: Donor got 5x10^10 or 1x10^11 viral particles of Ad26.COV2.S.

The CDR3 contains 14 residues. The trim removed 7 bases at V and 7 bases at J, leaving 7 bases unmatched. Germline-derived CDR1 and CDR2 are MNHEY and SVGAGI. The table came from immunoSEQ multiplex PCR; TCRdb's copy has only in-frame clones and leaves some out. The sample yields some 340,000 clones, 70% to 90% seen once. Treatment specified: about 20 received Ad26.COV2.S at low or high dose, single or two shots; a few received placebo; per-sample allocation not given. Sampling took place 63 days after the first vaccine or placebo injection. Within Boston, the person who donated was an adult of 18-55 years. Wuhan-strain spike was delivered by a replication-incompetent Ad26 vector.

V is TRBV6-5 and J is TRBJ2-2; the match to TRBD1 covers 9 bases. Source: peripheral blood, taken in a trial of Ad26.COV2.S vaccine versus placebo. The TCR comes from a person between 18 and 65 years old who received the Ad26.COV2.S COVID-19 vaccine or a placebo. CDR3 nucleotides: TGTGCCAGCAAAAGGACAGGGGTTATCGGGGAGCTGTTTTTT. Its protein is CASKRTGVIGELFF.